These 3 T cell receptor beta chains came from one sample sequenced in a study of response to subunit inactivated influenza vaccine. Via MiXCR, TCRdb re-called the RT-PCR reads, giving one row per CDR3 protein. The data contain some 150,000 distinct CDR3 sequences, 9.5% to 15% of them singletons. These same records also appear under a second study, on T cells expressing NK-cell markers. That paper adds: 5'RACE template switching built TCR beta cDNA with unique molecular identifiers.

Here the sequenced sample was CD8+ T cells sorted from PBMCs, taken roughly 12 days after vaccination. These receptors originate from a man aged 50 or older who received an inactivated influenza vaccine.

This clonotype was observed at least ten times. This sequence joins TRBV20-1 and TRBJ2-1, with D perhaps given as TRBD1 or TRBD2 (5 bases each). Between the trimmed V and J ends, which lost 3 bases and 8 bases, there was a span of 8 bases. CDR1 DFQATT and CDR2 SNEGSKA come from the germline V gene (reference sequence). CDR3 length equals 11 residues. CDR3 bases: TGCAGTGCTAGCTGGGGGTATGAGCAGTTCTTC. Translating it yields CSASWGYEQFF.

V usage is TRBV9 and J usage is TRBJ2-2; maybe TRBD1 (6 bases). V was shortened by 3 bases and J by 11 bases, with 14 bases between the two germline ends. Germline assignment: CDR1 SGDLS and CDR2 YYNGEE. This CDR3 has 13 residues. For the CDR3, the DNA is TGTGCCAGCAGCGGCCTCGGGACACTCGAGCTGTTTTTT. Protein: CASSGLGTLELFF.

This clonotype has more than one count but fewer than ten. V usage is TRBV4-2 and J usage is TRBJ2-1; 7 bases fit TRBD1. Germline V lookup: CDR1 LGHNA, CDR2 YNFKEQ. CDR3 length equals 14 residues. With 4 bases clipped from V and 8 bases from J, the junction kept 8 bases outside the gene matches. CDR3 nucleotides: TGTGCCAGCAGCCCTCGACAGGGAAGCTATGAGCAGTTCTTC. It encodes CASSPRQGSYEQFF.